The 10 T cell receptor beta chains presented below share a single source sample, sequenced in a study of cytomegalovirus exposure and HLA in healthy donors. Primers for the PCR totalled 60 Vbeta and 13 Jbeta. TCRdb's table, derived via immunoSEQ multiplex PCR, lists solely in-frame clones and lacks some. The sample has roughly 180,000 clones; roughly 75% are singletons. The sequenced sample was PBMCs. The receptors shown here come from a female donor in good health and CMV-seronegative.

The chain carries TRBV2 and TRBJ1-2; D call uncertain. The length of the CDR3 is 11 residues. The V end was cut by 3 bases, the J end by 4 bases, with 3 bases between. CDR1 and CDR2 from the germline V gene are SNHLY and FYNNEI. The CDR3 nucleotides are TGTGCCAGCAGTGACGGCTATGGCTACACCTTC. Amino acid sequence: CASSDGYGYTF.

The V gene is TRBV29-1, the J gene TRBJ2-7, with 9 bases identical to TRBD1. The germline V gene encodes CDR1 SQVTM and CDR2 ANQGSEA. With 4 bases clipped from V and 2 bases from J, the junction kept 9 bases outside the gene matches. The CDR3 has 15 residues. CDR3 coding DNA: TGCAGCGTTGGAGGCGGGGGACAGGGCACCTACGAGCAGTACTTC. It translates to CSVGGGGQGTYEQYF.

The V gene is TRBV30, the J gene TRBJ2-1; 11 bases are shared with TRBD2. With V trimmed by 5 bases and J by 4 bases, 4 bases remained unmatched. This CDR3 is 14 amino acids long. The V gene's germline CDR1 is GTSNPN and CDR2 SVGIG (reference sequence). The CDR3 sequence is CAWRLAGSYNEQFF. The CDR3 DNA is TGTGCCTGGCGACTAGCGGGATCTTACAATGAGCAGTTCTTC.

The genes are TRBV9 and TRBJ2-5; 10 bases are a match to TRBD2. Germline lookup yields CDR1 SGDLS and CDR2 YYNGEE. Losses at the gene ends were 3 bases for V and 3 bases for J; bases not matched to a gene: 2. CDR3 length equals 14 residues. The CDR3 DNA is TGTGCCAGCAGCGAACTAGCGGGGAAAGAGACCCAGTACTTC. It codes for CASSELAGKETQYF.

The V call is TRBV25-1, the J call TRBJ2-2; the match to TRBD1 covers 7 bases. With 6 bases clipped from V and 4 bases from J, the junction kept 8 bases outside the gene matches. CDR3 length equals 15 residues. Germline lookup yields CDR1 MGHDK and CDR2 SYGVNS. CDR3 region: CASRQTGWATGELFF. CDR3 nucleotides: TGTGCCAGCAGACAGACAGGGTGGGCCACCGGGGAGCTGTTTTTT.

This clone was counted only a few times. The chain employs TRBV7-3 and TRBJ2-3; D is possibly TRBD2 (5 bases). Deletions cut 2 bases from V and 3 bases from J, with 6 bases between. The CDR3 is made up of 13 amino acids. In germline, CDR1 is SGHTA, CDR2 FQGTGA. CDR3 nucleotide sequence: TGTGCCAGCAGCTTAGAGGGAACAGATACGCAGTATTTT. It encodes CASSLEGTDTQYF.

The rearrangement joins TRBV6-5 to TRBJ2-7, with TRBD2 identical over 13 bases. The CDR3 covers 15 residues. V trimming: 7 bases; J trimming: 6 bases; junction bases outside the gene matches: 9. Germline V CDR1 and CDR2: MNHEY, SVGAGI. The CDR3 spells CASIGLAGESGEQYF. CDR3 nucleotides: TGTGCCAGCATAGGACTAGCGGGGGAGAGCGGCGAGCAGTACTTC.

J is TRBJ1-1 and V is TRBV7-9; 8 positions agree with TRBD1. J lost 4 bases, V lost 6 bases, and 4 bases had no gene match. CDR1 SEHNR and CDR2 FQNEAQ come from the germline V gene (reference sequence). CDR3 length: 13 amino acids. The CDR3 is CASSHRGITEAFF. The CDR3 DNA reads TGTGCCAGCAGTCACAGGGGGATCACTGAAGCTTTCTTT.

The gene calls are TRBV4-2 and TRBJ2-1; D is unclear. The CDR3 is 14 residues long. V was pared by 4 bases and J by 7 bases, with 14 bases between. CDR1 is LGHNA, CDR2 YNFKEQ, per germline. The CDR3, as DNA: TGTGCCAGCAGCCGAGCCAGTGAACTAAATGAGCAGTTCTTC. Its protein is CASSRASELNEQFF.

The CDR3 bases are TGTGCCAGCAGGGGTAGACAGGGAAGCGAGCAGTACTTC. Encoded protein: CASRGRQGSEQYF. This chain uses TRBV11-2 with TRBJ2-5, with 7 bases aligning to TRBD1. The J call is uncertain, as TRBJ2-7 better fits the DNA end. There are 13 residues in the CDR3. Germline V gene data show CDR1 as SGHAT and CDR2 as FQNNGV.